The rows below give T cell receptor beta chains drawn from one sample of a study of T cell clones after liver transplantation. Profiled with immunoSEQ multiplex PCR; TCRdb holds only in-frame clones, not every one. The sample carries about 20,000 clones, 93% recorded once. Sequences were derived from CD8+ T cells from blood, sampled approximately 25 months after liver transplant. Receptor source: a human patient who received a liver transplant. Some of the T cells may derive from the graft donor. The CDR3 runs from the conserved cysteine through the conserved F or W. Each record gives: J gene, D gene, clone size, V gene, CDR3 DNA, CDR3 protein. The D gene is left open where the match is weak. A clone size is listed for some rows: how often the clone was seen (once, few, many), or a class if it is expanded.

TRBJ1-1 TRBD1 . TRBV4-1 TGCGCCAGCAGCAGCGACAGGGTCACTGAAGCTTTCTTT CASSSDRVTEAFF
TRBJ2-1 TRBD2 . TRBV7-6 TGTGCCAGCAGCTTCGGGACTAGCGGGAGTTCTGAGCAGTTCTTC CASSFGTSGSSEQFF
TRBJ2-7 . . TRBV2 TGTGCCAGCCGGGGGGCAGGGCGCTTGGACGAGCAGTACTTC CASRGAGRLDEQYF
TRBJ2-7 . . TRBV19 TGTGCCAGTACAACCCCTGGGGCCTCCTACGAGCAGTACTTC CASTTPGASYEQYF
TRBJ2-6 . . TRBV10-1 TGCGCCAGCAGTGGGATCGCACAAAGTCGGGCCAACGTCCTGACTTTC CASSGIAQSRANVLTF
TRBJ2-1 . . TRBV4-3 TGCGCCAGCAGCCAAGATATGAGGGGGGTCCCGAGCTCCTACAATGAGCAGTTCTTC CASSQDMRGVPSSYNEQFF
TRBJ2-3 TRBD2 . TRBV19 TGTGCCAGTAGTATAGATCTGAGTGGGAGGGTAACAGATACGCAGTATTTT CASSIDLSGRVTDTQYF
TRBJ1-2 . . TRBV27 TGTGCCAGCAGCCCGGGACCGTACGAGAACTATGGCTACACCTTC CASSPGPYENYGYTF
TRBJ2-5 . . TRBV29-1 TGCAGCGTTTTTTCCCTGGGACCGGGGCAAGAGACCCAGTACTTC CSVFSLGPGQETQYF
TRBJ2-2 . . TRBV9 TGTGCCAGCAGCGTAGTACAGAGCACCGGGGAGCTGTTTTTT CASSVVQSTGELFF
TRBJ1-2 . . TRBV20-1 TGCAGTGCGCCCGGGGGGAGCGGCTACACCTTC CSAPGGSGYTF
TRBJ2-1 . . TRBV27 TGTGCCAGCAGTAACCGGGACTACAATGAGCAGTTCTTC CASSNRDYNEQFF
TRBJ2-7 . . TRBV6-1 TGTGCCAGCAGTGAAGCTATAGGCCTAAGCTCCTACGAGCAGTACTTC CASSEAIGLSSYEQYF
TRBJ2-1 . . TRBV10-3 TGTGCCATCAGTGAGTCGAAGGAGGAGGGTTACAATGAGCAGTTCTTC CAISESKEEGYNEQFF
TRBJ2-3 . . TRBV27 TGTGCCAGCAGTTCGGACCGACACACAGATACGCAGTATTTT CASSSDRHTDTQYF
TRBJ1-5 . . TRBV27 TGTGCCAGCAGTTTCCGACAGGGCAATCAGCCCCAGCATTTT CASSFRQGNQPQHF
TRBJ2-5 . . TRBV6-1 TGTAACGAGGCGGAGGGAGAGACCCAGTACTTC CNEAEGETQYF
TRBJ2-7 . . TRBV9 TGTGCCAGCAGCGTAGACGGGATCCCCCCCCACGAGCAGTACTTC CASSVDGIPPHEQYF
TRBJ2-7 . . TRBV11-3 TGTGCCAGCAGCCCGGGGGGCTGGGACCCCGGACGGAAGGGCTACGAGCAGTACTTC CASSPGGWDPGRKGYEQYF
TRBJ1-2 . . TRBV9 TGTGCCAGCAGCGGCGAAGGGCGCACCCCTATCGGTGGCTACACCTTC CASSGEGRTPIGGYTF
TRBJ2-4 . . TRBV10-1 TGCGCCAGCAGCCGATGGGCCAGCGGAAACATTCAGTACTTC CASSRWASGNIQYF
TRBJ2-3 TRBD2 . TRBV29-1 TGCAGCGTCCCGCTTGGATCGGCGGGAGATCATAACACAGATACGCAGTATTTT CSVPLGSAGDHNTDTQYF
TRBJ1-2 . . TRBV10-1 TGCGCCGGCGAGGGGGATGGCTATGGCTACACCTTC CAGEGDGYGYTF
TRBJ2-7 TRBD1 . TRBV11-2 TGTGCCAGCAGCTTAATTCGGGGGACAGGGGGGCGATACGAGCAGTACTTC CASSLIRGTGGRYEQYF
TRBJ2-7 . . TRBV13 TGTGCCAGCAGCTCATCAGGGTACGAGCAGTACTTC CASSSSGYEQYF
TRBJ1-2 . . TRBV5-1 TGCGCCCAGCAGGAGGTCGGTAACTATGGCTACACCTTC CAQQEVGNYGYTF
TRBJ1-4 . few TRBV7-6 TGTGCCAGCACCAACATGGGCACTAATGAAAAACTGTTTTTT CASTNMGTNEKLFF
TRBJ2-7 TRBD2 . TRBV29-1 TGCAGCGCCTCTGCCCCAATTAATAGCGGGAGGGGGTACGAGCAGTACTTC CSASAPINSGRGYEQYF
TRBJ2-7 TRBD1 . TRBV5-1 TGCGCCAGCAGCGGCGGACAGGGGGCGGCCTACGAGCAGTACTTC CASSGGQGAAYEQYF
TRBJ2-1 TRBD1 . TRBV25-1 TGTGCCAGCAGCGGGGACAGGGTAAAAATCTATGAGCAGTTCTTC CASSGDRVKIYEQFF
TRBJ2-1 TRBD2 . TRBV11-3 TGTGCCAGCAGCTTCAAGACTAGCGGGAGGGCCGGTGAGCAGTTCTTC CASSFKTSGRAGEQFF
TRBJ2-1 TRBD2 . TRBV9 TGTGCCAGCAGCGGGAGCGGGGGGAACTACAATGAGCAGTTCTTC CASSGSGGNYNEQFF
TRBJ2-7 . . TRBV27 TGTGCCATCTGTGGGGGGAATTGCTACGAGCAGTACTTC CAICGGNCYEQYF
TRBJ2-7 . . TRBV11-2 TGTGCCAGCAGCTTAGCCAGTTCCTACGAGCAGTACTTC CASSLASSYEQYF
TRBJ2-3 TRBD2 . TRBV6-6 TGTGCCAGCAGGGGGACTACCAAGACGACAGATACGCAGTATTTT CASRGTTKTTDTQYF
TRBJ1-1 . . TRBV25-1 TGTGCCAGCAGCCCAGGAGCAATCACTGAAGCTTTCTTT CASSPGAITEAFF
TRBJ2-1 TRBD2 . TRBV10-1 TGCGCCAGCAGTAGCGGGAGACTTAATGAGCAGTTCTTC CASSSGRLNEQFF
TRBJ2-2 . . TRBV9 TGTGCCAGCAGCGTAGTGGGTAAAGGGACCGGGGAGCTGTTTTTT CASSVVGKGTGELFF
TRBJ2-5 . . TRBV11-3 TGTGCCAGCAGCCGTGGGTTCGACGGGGTCGACCAAGAGACCCAGTACTTC CASSRGFDGVDQETQYF
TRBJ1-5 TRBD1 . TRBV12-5 TGTGCTAGTGGTTTGGGGACAGGGGGTACTCAGCCCCAGCATTTT CASGLGTGGTQPQHF
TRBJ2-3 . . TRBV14 TGTGCCAGCAGCCAAGAGGGTCCAGATACGCAGTATTTT CASSQEGPDTQYF
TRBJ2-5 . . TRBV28 TGTGCCAGCAGTCCCAATCTGACCCCCCGGCGGGAGACCCAGTACTTC CASSPNLTPRRETQYF